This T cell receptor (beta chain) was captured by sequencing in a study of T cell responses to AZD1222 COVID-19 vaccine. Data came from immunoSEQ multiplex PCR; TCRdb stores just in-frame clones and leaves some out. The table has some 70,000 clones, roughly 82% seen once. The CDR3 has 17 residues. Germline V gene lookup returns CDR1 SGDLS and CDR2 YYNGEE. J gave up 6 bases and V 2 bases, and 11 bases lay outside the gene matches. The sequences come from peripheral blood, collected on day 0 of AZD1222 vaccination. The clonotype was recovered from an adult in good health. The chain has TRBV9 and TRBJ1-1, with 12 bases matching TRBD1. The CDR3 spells CASSVGTGGARVAEAFF. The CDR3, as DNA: TGTGCCAGCAGCGTGGGGACAGGGGGCGCGAGGGTCGCTGAAGCTTTCTTT. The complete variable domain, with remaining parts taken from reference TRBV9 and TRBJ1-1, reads DSGVTQTPKHLITATGQRVTLRCSPRSGDLSVYWYQQSLDQGLQFLIQYYNGEERAKGNILERFSAQQFPDLHSELNLSSLELGDSALYFCASSVGTGGARVAEAFFGQGTRLTVV.